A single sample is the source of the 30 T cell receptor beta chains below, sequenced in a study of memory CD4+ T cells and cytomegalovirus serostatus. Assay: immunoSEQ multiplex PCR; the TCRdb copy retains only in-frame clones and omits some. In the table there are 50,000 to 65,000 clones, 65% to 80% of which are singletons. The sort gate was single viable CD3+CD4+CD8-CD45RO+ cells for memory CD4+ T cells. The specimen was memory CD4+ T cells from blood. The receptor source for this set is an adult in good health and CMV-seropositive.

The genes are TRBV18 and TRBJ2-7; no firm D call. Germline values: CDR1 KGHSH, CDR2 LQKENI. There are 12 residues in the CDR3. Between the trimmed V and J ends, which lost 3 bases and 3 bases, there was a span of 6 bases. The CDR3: CASSPRRYEQYF. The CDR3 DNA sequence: TGTGCCAGCTCACCCAGGCGCTACGAGCAGTACTTC.

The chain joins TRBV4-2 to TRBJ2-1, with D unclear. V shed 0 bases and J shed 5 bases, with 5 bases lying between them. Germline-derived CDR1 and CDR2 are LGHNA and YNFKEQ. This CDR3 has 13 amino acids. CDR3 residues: CASSQDDDNEQFF. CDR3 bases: TGTGCCAGCAGCCAAGATGACGACAATGAGCAGTTCTTC.

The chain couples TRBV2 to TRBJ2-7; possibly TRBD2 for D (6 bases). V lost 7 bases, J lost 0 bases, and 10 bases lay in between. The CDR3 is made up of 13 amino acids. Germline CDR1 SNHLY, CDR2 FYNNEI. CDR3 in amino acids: CASTSARSYEQYF. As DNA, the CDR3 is TGTGCCAGCACTAGCGCCCGCTCCTACGAGCAGTACTTC.

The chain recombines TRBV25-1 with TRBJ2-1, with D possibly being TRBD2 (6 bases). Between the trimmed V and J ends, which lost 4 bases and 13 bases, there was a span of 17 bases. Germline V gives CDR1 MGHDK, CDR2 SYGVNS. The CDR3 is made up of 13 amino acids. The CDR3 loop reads CASSGIGTSPQFF. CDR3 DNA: TGTGCCAGCAGTGGGATCGGGACTTCCCCTCAGTTCTTC.

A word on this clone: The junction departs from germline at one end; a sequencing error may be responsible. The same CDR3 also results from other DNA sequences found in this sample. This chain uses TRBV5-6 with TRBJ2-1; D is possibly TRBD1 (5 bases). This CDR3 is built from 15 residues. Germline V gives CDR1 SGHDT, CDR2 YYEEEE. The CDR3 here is CASSSYASQANEQFF. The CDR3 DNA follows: TGTGCCAGCAGCTCCTACGCGTCACAGGCTAATGAACAGTTCTTC. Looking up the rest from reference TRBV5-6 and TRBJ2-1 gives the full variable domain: DAGVTQSPTHLIKTRGQQVTLRCSPKSGHDTVSWYQQALGQGPQFIFQYYEEEERQRGNFPDRFSGHQFPNYSSELNVNALLLGDSALYLCASSSYASQANEQFFGPGTRLTVL.

The CDR3 DNA reads TGTGCCAGTACCCCTCCAGGACGGCTCTATAGCAATCAGCCCCAGCATTTT. Translation gives CASTPPGRLYSNQPQHF. This sequence joins TRBV19 and TRBJ1-5, with D uncertain. This CDR3 region has 17 residues. From germline, CDR1 is LNHDA and CDR2 SQIVND (reference sequence). Trimming removed 7 bases at V and 0 bases at J, with 19 bases between.

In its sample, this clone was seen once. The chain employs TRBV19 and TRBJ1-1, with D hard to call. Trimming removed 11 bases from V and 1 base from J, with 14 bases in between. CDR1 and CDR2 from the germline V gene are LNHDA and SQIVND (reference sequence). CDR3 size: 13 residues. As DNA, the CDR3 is TGTGCCCCTGGGGAGTTGCAGAACACTGAAGCTTTCTTT. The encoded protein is CAPGELQNTEAFF.

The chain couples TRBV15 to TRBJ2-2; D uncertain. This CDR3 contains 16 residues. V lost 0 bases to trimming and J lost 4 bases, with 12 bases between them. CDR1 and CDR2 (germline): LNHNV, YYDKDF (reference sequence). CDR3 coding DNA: TGTGCCACCAGCAGAGAACAGTCTAGACGCACCGGGGAGCTGTTTTTT. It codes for CATSREQSRRTGELFF.

CDR3 protein: CASGRTENTEAFF. CDR3 DNA: TGTGCCAGCGGACGGACTGAGAACACTGAAGCTTTCTTT. The J gene is TRBJ1-1, the V gene TRBV11-1; D is undetermined. This CDR3 is 13 amino acids long. The ends were cut back, 8 bases at V and 1 base at J, with 11 bases in the middle. CDR1 SGHAT and CDR2 FQDESV come from the germline V gene (reference sequence).

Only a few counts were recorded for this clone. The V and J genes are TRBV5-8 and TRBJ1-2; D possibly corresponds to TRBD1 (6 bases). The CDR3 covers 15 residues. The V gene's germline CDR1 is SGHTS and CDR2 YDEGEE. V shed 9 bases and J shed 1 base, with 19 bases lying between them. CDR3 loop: CATKEGVMGNYGYTF. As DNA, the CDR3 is TGTGCCACAAAGGAGGGGGTCATGGGTAACTATGGCTACACCTTC.

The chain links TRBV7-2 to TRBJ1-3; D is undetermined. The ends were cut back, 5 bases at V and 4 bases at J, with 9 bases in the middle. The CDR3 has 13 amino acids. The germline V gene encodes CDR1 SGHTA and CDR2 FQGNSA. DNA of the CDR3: TGTGCCAGCAGCGCCGAATCGGGAAACACCATATATTTT. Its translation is CASSAESGNTIYF.

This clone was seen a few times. CDR3 amino acids: CSVGGKLEQFF. The CDR3 DNA reads as TGCAGCGTTGGTGGGAAATTAGAGCAGTTCTTC. The chain carries TRBV29-1 and TRBJ2-1; D call uncertain. The length of the CDR3 is 11 residues. Per germline, CDR1 SQVTM and CDR2 ANQGSEA. Deletions cut 4 bases from V and 10 bases from J, with 11 bases between.

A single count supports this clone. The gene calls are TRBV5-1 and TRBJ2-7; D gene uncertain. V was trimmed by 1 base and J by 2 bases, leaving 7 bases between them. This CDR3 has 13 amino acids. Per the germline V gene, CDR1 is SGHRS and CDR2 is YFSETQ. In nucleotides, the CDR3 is TGCGCCAGCAGCTTGCCTACCCCCTACGAGCAGTACTTC. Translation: CASSLPTPYEQYF. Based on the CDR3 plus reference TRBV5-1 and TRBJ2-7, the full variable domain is KAGVTQTPRYLIKTRGQQVTLSCSPISGHRSVSWYQQTPGQGLQFLFEYFSETQRNKGNFPGRFSGRQFSNSRSEMNVSTLELGDSALYLCASSLPTPYEQYFGPGTRLTVT.

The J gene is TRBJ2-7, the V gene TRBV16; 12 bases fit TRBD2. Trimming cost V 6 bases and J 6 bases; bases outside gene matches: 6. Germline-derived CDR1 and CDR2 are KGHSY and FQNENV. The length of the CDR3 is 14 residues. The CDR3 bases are TGTGCCAGCAGAGGACTAGCGGGAAATGGCGAGCAGTACTTC. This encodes CASRGLAGNGEQYF.

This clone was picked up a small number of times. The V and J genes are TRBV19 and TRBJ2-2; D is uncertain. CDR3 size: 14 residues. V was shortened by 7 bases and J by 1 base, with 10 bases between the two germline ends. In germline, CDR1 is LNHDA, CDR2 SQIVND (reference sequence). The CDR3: CASNWVGNTGELFF. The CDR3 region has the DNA TGTGCCAGTAACTGGGTCGGGAACACCGGGGAGCTGTTTTTT.

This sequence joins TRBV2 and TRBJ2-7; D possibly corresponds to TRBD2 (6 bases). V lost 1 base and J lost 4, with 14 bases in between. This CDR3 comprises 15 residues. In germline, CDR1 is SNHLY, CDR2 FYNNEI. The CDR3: CASSEVASERYEQYF. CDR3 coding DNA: TGTGCCAGCAGTGAAGTGGCTAGCGAGCGGTACGAGCAGTACTTC.

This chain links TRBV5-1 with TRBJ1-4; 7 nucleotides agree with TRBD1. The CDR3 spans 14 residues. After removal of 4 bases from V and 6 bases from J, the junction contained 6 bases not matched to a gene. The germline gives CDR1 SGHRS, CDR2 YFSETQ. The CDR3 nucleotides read TGCGCCAGCAGCAGACAGGGTAATCATGAAAAACTGTTTTTT. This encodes CASSRQGNHEKLFF.

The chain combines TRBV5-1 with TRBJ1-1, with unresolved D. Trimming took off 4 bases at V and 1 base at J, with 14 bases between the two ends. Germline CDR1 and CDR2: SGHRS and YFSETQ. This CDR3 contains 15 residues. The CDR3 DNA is TGCGCCAGCAGCGGGTTTGGGGATCCGAACACTGAAGCTTTCTTT. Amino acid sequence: CASSGFGDPNTEAFF.

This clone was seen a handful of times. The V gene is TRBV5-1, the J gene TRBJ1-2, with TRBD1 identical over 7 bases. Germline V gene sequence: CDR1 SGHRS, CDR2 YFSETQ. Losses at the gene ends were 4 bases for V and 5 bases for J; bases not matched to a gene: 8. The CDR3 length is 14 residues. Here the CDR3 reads CASSPNLTGYGYTF. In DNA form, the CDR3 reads TGCGCCAGCAGCCCGAACCTGACAGGGTATGGCTACACCTTC.

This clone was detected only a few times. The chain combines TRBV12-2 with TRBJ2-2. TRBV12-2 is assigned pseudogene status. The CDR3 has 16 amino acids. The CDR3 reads CASSPPRLSNTGELFF. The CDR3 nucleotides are TGTGCAAGTTCCCCCCCCCGGCTCTCGAACACCGGGGAGCTGTTTTTT.

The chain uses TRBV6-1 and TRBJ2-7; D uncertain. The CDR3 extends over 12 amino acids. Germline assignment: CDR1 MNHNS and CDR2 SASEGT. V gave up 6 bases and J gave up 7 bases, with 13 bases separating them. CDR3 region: CASSALGLEQYF. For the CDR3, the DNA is TGTGCCAGCAGCGCCTTAGGGCTAGAGCAGTACTTC.

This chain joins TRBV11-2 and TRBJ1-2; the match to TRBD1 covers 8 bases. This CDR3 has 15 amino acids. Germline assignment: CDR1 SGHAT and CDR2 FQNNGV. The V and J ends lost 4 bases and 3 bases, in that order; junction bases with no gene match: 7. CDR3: CASSSSGTGYYGYTF. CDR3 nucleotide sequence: TGTGCCAGCAGCTCGTCCGGGACAGGATACTATGGCTACACCTTC.

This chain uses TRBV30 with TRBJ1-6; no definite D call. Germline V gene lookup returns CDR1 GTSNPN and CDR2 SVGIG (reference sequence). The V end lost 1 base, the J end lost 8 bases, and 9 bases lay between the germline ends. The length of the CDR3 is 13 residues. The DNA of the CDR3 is TGTGCCTGGAGTGCCCTGAATCATTCACCCCTCCACTTT. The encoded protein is CAWSALNHSPLHF.

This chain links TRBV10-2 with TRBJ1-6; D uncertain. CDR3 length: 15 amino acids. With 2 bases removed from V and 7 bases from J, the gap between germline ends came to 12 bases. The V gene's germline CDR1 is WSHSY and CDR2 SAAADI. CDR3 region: CASSEEALKNSPLHF. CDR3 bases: TGCGCCAGCAGTGAGGAGGCCTTGAAAAATTCACCCCTCCACTTT.

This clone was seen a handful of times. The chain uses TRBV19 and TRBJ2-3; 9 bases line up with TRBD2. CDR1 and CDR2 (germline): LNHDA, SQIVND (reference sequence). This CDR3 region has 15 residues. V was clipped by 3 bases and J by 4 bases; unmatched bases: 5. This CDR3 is CASSMASGMADTQYF. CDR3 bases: TGTGCCAGTAGTATGGCTAGCGGGATGGCAGATACGCAGTATTTT.

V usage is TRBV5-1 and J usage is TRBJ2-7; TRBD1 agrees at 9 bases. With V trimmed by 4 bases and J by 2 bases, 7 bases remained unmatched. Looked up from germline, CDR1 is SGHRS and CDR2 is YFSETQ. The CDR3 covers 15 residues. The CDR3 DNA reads TGCGCCAGCAGCGGATCCGGGACAGGGCCCTACGAGCAGTACTTC. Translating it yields CASSGSGTGPYEQYF.

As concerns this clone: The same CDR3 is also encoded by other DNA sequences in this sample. CDR3 sequence: CASSFGQSSYEQYF. CDR3 DNA: TGCGCCAGCAGCTTCGGCCAGAGCTCCTACGAGCAGTACTTC. The chain is built from TRBV5-1 and TRBJ2-7, with D unclear. The germline V and J ends were trimmed by 2 bases and 0 bases, with 9 bases remaining between them. This CDR3 is 14 amino acids long. From germline, CDR1 is SGHRS and CDR2 YFSETQ. The variable domain in full, with the rest retrieved from reference TRBV5-1 and TRBJ2-7, is KAGVTQTPRYLIKTRGQQVTLSCSPISGHRSVSWYQQTPGQGLQFLFEYFSETQRNKGNFPGRFSGRQFSNSRSEMNVSTLELGDSALYLCASSFGQSSYEQYFGPGTRLTVT.

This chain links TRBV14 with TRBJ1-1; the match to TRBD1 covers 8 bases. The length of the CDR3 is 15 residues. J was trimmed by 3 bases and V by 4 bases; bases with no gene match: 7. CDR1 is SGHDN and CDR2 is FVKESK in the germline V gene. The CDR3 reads CASSLGQGGHTEAFF. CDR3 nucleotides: TGTGCCAGCAGCCTTGGACAGGGTGGACACACTGAAGCTTTCTTT.

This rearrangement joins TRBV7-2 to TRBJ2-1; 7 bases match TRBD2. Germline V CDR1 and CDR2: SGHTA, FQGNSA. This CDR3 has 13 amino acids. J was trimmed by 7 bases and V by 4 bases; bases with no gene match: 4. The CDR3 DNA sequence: TGTGCCAGCAGCTCAGCTAGCGGTAATGAGCAGTTCTTC. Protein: CASSSASGNEQFF.

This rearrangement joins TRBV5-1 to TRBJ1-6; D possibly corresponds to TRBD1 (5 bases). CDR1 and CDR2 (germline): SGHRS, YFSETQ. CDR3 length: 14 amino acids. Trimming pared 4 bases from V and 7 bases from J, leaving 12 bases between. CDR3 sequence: CASSPAGVNSPLHF. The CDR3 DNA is TGCGCCAGCAGCCCCGCGGGGGTCAATTCACCCCTCCACTTT.